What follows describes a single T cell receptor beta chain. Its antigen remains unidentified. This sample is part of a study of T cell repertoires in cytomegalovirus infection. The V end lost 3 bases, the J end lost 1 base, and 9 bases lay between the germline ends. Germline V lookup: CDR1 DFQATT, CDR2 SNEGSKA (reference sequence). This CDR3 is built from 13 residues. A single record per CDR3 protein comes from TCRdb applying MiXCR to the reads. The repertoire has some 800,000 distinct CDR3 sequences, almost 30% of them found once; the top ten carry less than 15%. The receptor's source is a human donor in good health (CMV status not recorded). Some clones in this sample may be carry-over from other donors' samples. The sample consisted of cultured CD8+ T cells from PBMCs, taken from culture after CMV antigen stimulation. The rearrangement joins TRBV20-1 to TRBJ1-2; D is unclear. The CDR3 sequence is CSASLSVNYGYTF. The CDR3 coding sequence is TGCAGTGCTAGTCTTTCAGTTAACTATGGCTACACCTTC.